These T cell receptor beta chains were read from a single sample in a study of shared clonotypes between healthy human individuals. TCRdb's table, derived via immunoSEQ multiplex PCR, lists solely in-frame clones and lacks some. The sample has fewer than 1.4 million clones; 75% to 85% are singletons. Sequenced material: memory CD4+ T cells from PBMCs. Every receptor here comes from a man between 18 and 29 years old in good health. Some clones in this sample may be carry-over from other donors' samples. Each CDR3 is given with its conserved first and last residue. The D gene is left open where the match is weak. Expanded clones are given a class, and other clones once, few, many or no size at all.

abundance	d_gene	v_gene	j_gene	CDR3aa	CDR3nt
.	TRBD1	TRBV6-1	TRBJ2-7	CASRQGAYEQYF	TGTGCCAGCCGACAGGGGGCTTACGAGCAGTACTTC
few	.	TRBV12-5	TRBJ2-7	CASALLVLRYEQYF	TGTGCTAGTGCCCTGTTGGTCTTGCGCTACGAGCAGTACTTC
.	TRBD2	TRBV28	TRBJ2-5	CASSLGTRQETQYF	TGTGCCAGCAGTTTGGGGACTAGACAAGAGACCCAGTACTTC
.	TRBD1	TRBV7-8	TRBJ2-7	CASSLTGTGYYEQYF	TGTGCCAGCAGCTTGACCGGGACAGGCTACTACGAGCAGTACTTC
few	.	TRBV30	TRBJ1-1	CAWSVLNTEAFF	TGTGCCTGGAGTGTACTCAACACTGAAGCTTTCTTT
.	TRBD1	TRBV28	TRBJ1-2	CASSPPGQGGGGYTF	TGTGCCAGCAGTCCTCCGGGACAGGGTGGGGGTGGCTACACCTTC
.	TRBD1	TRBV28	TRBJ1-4	CASRSGQGAKLFF	TGTGCCAGCAGATCGGGACAGGGGGCAAAACTGTTTTTT
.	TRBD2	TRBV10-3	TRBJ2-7	CAIRTSGRKGEQYF	TGTGCCATCAGGACTAGCGGGAGAAAAGGCGAGCAGTACTTC
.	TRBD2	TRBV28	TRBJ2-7	CASSRTSGWAYEQYF	TGTGCCAGCAGCCGGACTAGCGGATGGGCCTACGAGCAGTACTTC
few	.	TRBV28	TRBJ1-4	CASSLSDTDSEKLFF	TGTGCCAGCAGTTTAAGCGACACTGACTCAGAAAAACTGTTTTTT